The 5 T cell receptor beta chains below come from one sample, sequenced in a study of cytomegalovirus exposure and HLA in healthy donors. The PCR made use of 60 Vbeta and 13 Jbeta primers. The assay was immunoSEQ multiplex PCR, and TCRdb's table has in-frame clones only and misses some. The sample contains 120,000 or so clones, about 80% of which appear only once. Material: PBMCs. Receptors originate from a woman aged 45 to 65 in good health and CMV-seronegative.

This clone appeared once. The rearrangement links TRBV28 to TRBJ1-2; no firm D call. This CDR3 has 15 amino acids. Germline assignment: CDR1 MDHEN and CDR2 SYDVKM. Trimming left V 4 bases short and J 4 bases short, with 16 bases between. The CDR3 nucleotides are TGTGCCAGCAGTTATCTCGGAGGCGAGCTCTATGGCTACACCTTC. Protein: CASSYLGGELYGYTF.

The rearrangement links TRBV11-2 to TRBJ1-1; 8 nucleotides align to TRBD1. In germline, CDR1 is SGHAT, CDR2 FQNNGV. The CDR3 has 15 residues. The J segment lost 10 bases and the V segment lost 5 bases, leaving 15 bases of the junction unmatched. The CDR3 here is CASSTPSAGGSRAFF. The CDR3 nucleotides are TGTGCCAGCAGCACCCCTTCGGCAGGGGGCTCCAGAGCTTTCTTT. Full variable domain (remainder filled in from reference TRBV11-2 and TRBJ1-1): EAGVAQSPRYKIIEKRQSVAFWCNPISGHATLYWYQQILGQGPKLLIQFQNNGVVDDSQLPKDRFSAERLKGVDSTLKIQPAKLEDSAVYLCASSTPSAGGSRAFFGQGTRLTVV.

The chain links TRBV27 to TRBJ1-6; 10 nucleotides align to TRBD1. The V gene end was trimmed by 7 bases and the J gene end by 9 bases; junction bases not matched to a gene: 9. CDR3 length equals 15 residues. Germline V gene lookup returns CDR1 MNHEY and CDR2 SMNVEV (reference sequence). CDR3 DNA sequence: TGTGCCAGCAAGCCCGGGACAGGGGAACCTTCACCCCTCCACTTT. This sequence encodes CASKPGTGEPSPLHF.

This chain links TRBV6-5 with TRBJ2-7; no definite D call. Trimming cost V 6 bases and J 4 bases, with 19 bases left between them. Germline CDR1 reads MNHEY; CDR2 reads SVGAGI. The CDR3 loop spans 15 amino acids. CDR3 region: CASRDSPGSLYEQYF. As DNA, the CDR3 is TGTGCCAGCAGAGACTCCCCTGGCAGCCTTTACGAGCAGTACTTC.

The CDR3 region has the DNA TGTGCCAGCAGGATCTTAGCGGGAGGGTACACAGATACGCAGTATTTT. Its protein is CASRILAGGYTDTQYF. This chain connects TRBV27 to TRBJ2-3; 11 bases are shared with TRBD2. This CDR3 contains 16 residues. The germline V gene has CDR1 MNHEY and CDR2 SMNVEV (reference sequence). V was pared by 6 bases and J by 2 bases, with 7 bases of the junction left unmatched.